This T cell receptor (beta chain) appears in the sequencing data of a study of neurological immune-mediated disorders. CDR3 size: 12 residues. CDR1 SGHTA and CDR2 FQGNSA come from the germline V gene. The V end lost 5 bases, the J end lost 5 bases, and 8 bases lay between the germline ends. This clonotype was seen at least ten times. TCRdb independently ran MiXCR on the 5' RACE reads; one entry per CDR3 protein. The top ten clones hold about 4.4% of a sample with about 24,000 distinct CDR3 sequences, 5.5% to 8% of them seen once. The TCR comes from a middle-aged woman in good health. The chain employs TRBV7-2 and TRBJ2-3; D remains ambiguous. Sequenced: PBMCs. The DNA for the CDR3 is TGTGCCAGCAGCCTACAGCGAGATACGCAGTATTTT. Protein sequence: CASSLQRDTQYF. Looking up the rest from reference TRBV7-2 and TRBJ2-3 gives the full variable domain: GAGVSQSPSNKVTEKGKDVELRCDPISGHTALYWYRQSLGQGLEFLIYFQGNSAPDKSGLPSDRFSAERTGGSVSTLTIQRTQQEDSAVYLCASSLQRDTQYFGPGTRLTVL.